A selection of T cell receptor beta chains follows, all from one sample in a study of cytomegalovirus exposure and HLA in healthy donors. Here immunoSEQ multiplex PCR was the method, and the copy in TCRdb shows in-frame clones only, minus some. The table records around 260,000 clones, around 80% of them present only once. The source material was PBMCs. The source of these receptors is a girl aged 2-10 years in good health and CMV-seronegative. CDR3s include the opening cysteine and the closing phenylalanine or tryptophan. The order of the fields is V gene, clone size, J gene, D gene, CDR3 protein, CDR3 DNA. A D gene is named only where the DNA matches it firmly. The size of a clone is reported for some rows only, either as once, few or many, or as a class for expanded clones.

v_call: TRBV5-1
clone_size: .
j_call: TRBJ2-3
d_call: .
cdr3_aa: CASSFRTGEATDTQYF
cdr3_nt: TGCGCCAGCAGCTTCCGAACGGGGGAGGCCACAGATACGCAGTATTTT

v_call: TRBV6-6
clone_size: .
j_call: TRBJ2-1
d_call: .
cdr3_aa: CASSDPGHLVNEQFF
cdr3_nt: TGTGCCAGCAGTGACCCGGGACATCTTGTCAATGAGCAGTTCTTC

v_call: TRBV5-5
clone_size: .
j_call: TRBJ1-1
d_call: .
cdr3_aa: CASSHGQLNTEAFF
cdr3_nt: TGTGCCAGCAGCCACGGACAGCTGAACACTGAAGCTTTCTTT

v_call: TRBV7-6
clone_size: .
j_call: TRBJ2-3
d_call: TRBD2
cdr3_aa: CASSSPGKSGSGGTDTQYF
cdr3_nt: TGTGCCAGCAGCTCCCCGGGGAAGAGCGGGAGCGGGGGCACAGATACGCAGTATTTT

v_call: TRBV14
clone_size: .
j_call: TRBJ1-2
d_call: .
cdr3_aa: CASSQDSGLHGYTF
cdr3_nt: TGTGCCAGCAGCCAAGATTCGGGACTTCATGGCTACACCTTC

v_call: TRBV10-3
clone_size: .
j_call: TRBJ2-7
d_call: TRBD1
cdr3_aa: CAISGRRDRLNEQYF
cdr3_nt: TGTGCCATCAGCGGCCGCCGGGACAGGCTGAACGAGCAGTACTTC

v_call: TRBV6-5
clone_size: .
j_call: TRBJ1-2
d_call: .
cdr3_aa: CASSYSLGAYGYTF
cdr3_nt: TGTGCCAGCAGTTACTCGTTGGGGGCCTATGGCTACACCTTC

v_call: TRBV27
clone_size: .
j_call: TRBJ2-3
d_call: TRBD2
cdr3_aa: CASSGRAGGTDTQYF
cdr3_nt: TGTGCCAGCAGTGGACGAGCGGGGGGAACAGATACGCAGTATTTT

v_call: TRBV6-1
clone_size: .
j_call: TRBJ1-6
d_call: .
cdr3_aa: CASRLNWGGNSPLHF
cdr3_nt: TGTGCCAGCCGCCTAAATTGGGGGGGTAATTCACCCCTCCACTTT

v_call: TRBV25-1
clone_size: .
j_call: TRBJ1-1
d_call: .
cdr3_aa: CASLNSGGAEAFF
cdr3_nt: TGTGCCAGCCTCAATTCCGGGGGGGCTGAAGCTTTCTTT

v_call: TRBV5-1
clone_size: .
j_call: TRBJ2-4
d_call: .
cdr3_aa: CASSWSGTSDIQYF
cdr3_nt: TGCGCCAGCAGCTGGTCCGGGACAAGCGACATTCAGTACTTC

v_call: TRBV7-3
clone_size: few
j_call: TRBJ2-5
d_call: TRBD2
cdr3_aa: CASSHAGGAQETQYF
cdr3_nt: TGTGCCAGCAGCCACGCCGGGGGGGCCCAAGAGACCCAGTACTTC

v_call: TRBV5-5
clone_size: .
j_call: TRBJ1-1
d_call: .
cdr3_aa: CASSDRTAAIEAFF
cdr3_nt: TGTGCCAGCAGTGACAGGACTGCCGCTATTGAAGCTTTCTTT

v_call: TRBV28
clone_size: .
j_call: TRBJ1-2
d_call: TRBD1
cdr3_aa: CASFGPQGAPDYGYTF
cdr3_nt: TGTGCCAGTTTTGGACCCCAGGGGGCGCCTGACTATGGCTACACCTTC

v_call: TRBV2
clone_size: .
j_call: TRBJ1-1
d_call: TRBD1
cdr3_aa: CASSRRQGATEAFF
cdr3_nt: TGTGCCAGCAGTAGACGACAGGGGGCTACTGAAGCTTTCTTT

v_call: TRBV5-4
clone_size: few
j_call: TRBJ1-1
d_call: .
cdr3_aa: CASSSPGALNTEAFF
cdr3_nt: TGTGCCAGCAGCTCCCCAGGGGCCCTTAACACTGAAGCTTTCTTT

v_call: TRBV18
clone_size: .
j_call: TRBJ2-3
d_call: .
cdr3_aa: CASLRTIQDTQYF
cdr3_nt: TGTGCCAGCTTACGCACTATTCAAGATACGCAGTATTTT

v_call: TRBV4-2
clone_size: once
j_call: TRBJ2-7
d_call: TRBD1
cdr3_aa: CASSRDRSSYEQYF
cdr3_nt: TGTGCCAGCAGCCGGGACAGGAGCTCCTACGAGCAGTACTTC

v_call: TRBV19
clone_size: .
j_call: TRBJ1-5
d_call: TRBD1
cdr3_aa: CATGPDRAGQPQHF
cdr3_nt: TGTGCCACCGGCCCGGACAGGGCAGGACAGCCCCAGCATTTT

v_call: TRBV7-9
clone_size: .
j_call: TRBJ2-7
d_call: TRBD1
cdr3_aa: CASRAGTGYEQYF
cdr3_nt: TGTGCCAGCAGGGCCGGGACAGGGTACGAGCAGTACTTC

v_call: TRBV28
clone_size: .
j_call: TRBJ2-1
d_call: TRBD2
cdr3_aa: CASSLGLAGVEQFF
cdr3_nt: TGTGCCAGCAGTTTGGGATTAGCGGGAGTTGAGCAGTTCTTC

v_call: TRBV11-2
clone_size: .
j_call: TRBJ2-7
d_call: TRBD2
cdr3_aa: CASSPWRRTSGSHEQYF
cdr3_nt: TGTGCCAGCAGCCCTTGGCGAAGGACTAGCGGGTCCCACGAGCAGTACTTC

v_call: TRBV18
clone_size: once
j_call: TRBJ1-1
d_call: .
cdr3_aa: CASSQTGTDRRNTEAFF
cdr3_nt: TGTGCCAGCTCACAGACAGGAACGGACAGAAGAAACACTGAAGCTTTCTTT

v_call: TRBV13
clone_size: .
j_call: TRBJ2-7
d_call: TRBD2
cdr3_aa: CASGRGLAGFYEQYF
cdr3_nt: TGTGCCAGCGGCAGAGGACTAGCGGGTTTCTACGAGCAGTACTTC

v_call: TRBV5-1
clone_size: .
j_call: TRBJ2-1
d_call: TRBD2
cdr3_aa: CASSPVLAGGDNEQFF
cdr3_nt: TGCGCCAGCAGCCCAGTGCTAGCGGGAGGGGACAATGAGCAGTTCTTC

v_call: TRBV7-8
clone_size: .
j_call: TRBJ2-2
d_call: .
cdr3_aa: CASSPRRVANTGELFF
cdr3_nt: TGTGCCAGCAGCCCGAGGCGGGTGGCGAACACCGGGGAGCTGTTTTTT

v_call: TRBV9
clone_size: .
j_call: TRBJ2-5
d_call: .
cdr3_aa: CASSVEGTVRETQYF
cdr3_nt: TGTGCCAGCAGCGTAGAAGGAACAGTTCGGGAGACCCAGTACTTC

v_call: TRBV2
clone_size: .
j_call: TRBJ2-7
d_call: TRBD1
cdr3_aa: CASSAPGQGAYEQYF
cdr3_nt: TGTGCCAGCAGTGCCCCGGGACAGGGTGCCTACGAGCAGTACTTC

v_call: TRBV2
clone_size: few
j_call: TRBJ2-7
d_call: .
cdr3_aa: CASSDYYEQYF
cdr3_nt: TGTGCCAGCAGTGACTACTACGAGCAGTACTTC

v_call: TRBV5-8
clone_size: .
j_call: TRBJ2-5
d_call: TRBD1
cdr3_aa: CASSLGTTGLKTQYF
cdr3_nt: TGTGCCAGCAGCTTGGGGACGACAGGGCTAAAGACCCAGTACTTC